The 29 T cell receptor beta chains below all came from one sample that was sequenced in a study of blood T cell repertoires in COVID-19 (dated by TCRdb to about 2020). The library was generated by the immunoSEQ multiplex PCR assay. The source is immuneACCESS, and TCRdb retained only in-frame sequences with V and J called. Part of the clones is not carried over; for the studies checked, unresolved V genes explain less than half of this, and the remainder is unexplained. The sample includes fewer than 200,000 clones, with roughly 84% observed a single time. The top ten constitute over 1.5% of the sample. The source material was peripheral blood. All receptors come from a human donor in a cohort sampled during active COVID-19.

This clone showed up just once. The chain has TRBV28 and TRBJ2-5, with D maybe TRBD1 (5 bases). This CDR3 has 15 residues. Germline-derived CDR1 and CDR2 are MDHEN and SYDVKM. V was cut by 8 bases and J by 2 bases, with 18 bases left in between. CDR3 DNA: TGTGCCAGCCCAACGTCCAGGGATCTTCAAGAGACCCAGTACTTC. It specifies CASPTSRDLQETQYF. The full variable domain, in which reference TRBV28 and TRBJ2-5 provide the parts outside the CDR3, is DVKVTQSSRYLVKRTGEKVFLECVQDMDHENMFWYRQDPGLGLRLIYFSYDVKMKEKGDIPEGYSVSREKKERFSLILESASTNQTSMYLCASPTSRDLQETQYFGPGTRLLVL.

On this clone: Additional DNA sequences in this sample encode the identical CDR3. The V gene is TRBV10-3, the J gene TRBJ1-2; D remains unclear. Looked up from germline, CDR1 is ENHRY and CDR2 is SYGVKD. Trimming cost V 8 bases and J 2 bases, with 18 bases left between them. CDR3 length equals 15 residues. The CDR3 reads CAIGGGGVPNYGYTF. The CDR3 DNA reads as TGTGCCATCGGAGGTGGTGGAGTTCCGAACTATGGCTACACCTTC.

This clone appeared once. The chain employs TRBV7-3 and TRBJ2-5; the D gene is possibly TRBD2 (5 bases). The CDR3 is 14 residues long. The ends were cut back, 5 bases at V and 0 bases at J, with 10 bases in the middle. CDR1 and CDR2 (germline): SGHTA, FQGTGA. CDR3 DNA sequence: TGTGCCAGCAGCGGCGGGCCAAACCAAGAGACCCAGTACTTC. It encodes CASSGGPNQETQYF.

The chain couples TRBV6-6 to TRBJ1-2, with a weak D call TRBD1 (6 bases). CDR1 and CDR2 from the germline V gene are MNHNY and SVGAGI (reference sequence). The CDR3 contains 13 residues. Trimming left V 6 bases short and J 4 bases short, with 12 bases between. Written as DNA, the CDR3 is TGTGCCAGCAGGCCTACAGGGCTCTATGGCTACACCTTC. Amino acids: CASRPTGLYGYTF.

The rearrangement links TRBV5-6 to TRBJ2-2, with D unresolved. V was pared by 2 bases and J by 1 base, with 6 bases between. This CDR3 has 14 residues. Per germline, CDR1 SGHDT and CDR2 YYEEEE. The CDR3 reads CASSFSWNTGELFF. The CDR3 bases are TGTGCCAGCAGCTTCTCTTGGAACACCGGGGAGCTGTTTTTT.

The V call is TRBV7-2, the J call TRBJ1-5; D remains unclear. V was shortened by 4 bases and J by 5 bases, with 9 bases between the two germline ends. The CDR3 spans 13 residues. Germline V gene sequence: CDR1 SGHTA, CDR2 FQGNSA. CDR3 region: CASSSAGYQPQHF. The CDR3 bases are TGTGCCAGCAGCTCAGCGGGCTATCAGCCCCAGCATTTT. Full variable domain (rest looked up from reference TRBV7-2 and TRBJ1-5): GAGVSQSPSNKVTEKGKDVELRCDPISGHTALYWYRQSLGQGLEFLIYFQGNSAPDKSGLPSDRFSAERTGGSVSTLTIQRTQQEDSAVYLCASSSAGYQPQHFGDGTRLSIL.

The V and J genes are TRBV2 and TRBJ1-1, with D hard to call. This CDR3 spans 13 amino acids. CDR1 is SNHLY, CDR2 FYNNEI, per germline. Trimming removed 4 bases from V and 7 bases from J, with 13 bases in between. In DNA, the CDR3 is TGTGCCAGCAGTGGGTTGGGCCAGCTTGAAGCTTTCTTT. The encoded protein is CASSGLGQLEAFF.

The chain employs TRBV2 and TRBJ2-5, with TRBD1 identical over 8 bases. V gave up 6 bases and J gave up 4 bases; unmatched junction bases: 1. Germline lookup yields CDR1 SNHLY and CDR2 FYNNEI. The CDR3 extends over 12 amino acids. The CDR3 region has the DNA TGTGCCAGCAGGGGGACAGGAGAGACCCAGTACTTC. Translated, it gives CASRGTGETQYF.

The V gene is TRBV15, the J gene TRBJ2-7; D is perhaps TRBD2 (5 bases). The CDR3 has 18 residues. V gave up 1 base and J gave up 3 bases, with 22 bases separating them. The germline gives CDR1 LNHNV, CDR2 YYDKDF (reference sequence). CDR3 in DNA: TGTGCCACCAGCAGAGGAGATTGGGCGGGCCCCATGAACTACGAGCAGTACTTC. It codes for CATSRGDWAGPMNYEQYF.

This clone was observed a few times. V gene TRBV7-2 combines with J gene TRBJ1-3, with a tentative D call TRBD1 (6 bases). CDR1 SGHTA and CDR2 FQGNSA come from the germline V gene. CDR3 length: 14 amino acids. Trimming shortened V by 5 bases and J by 5 bases, and 13 bases separated the two germline ends. CDR3 residues: CASSPRQDRNTIYF. CDR3 bases: TGTGCCAGCAGCCCAAGACAGGATCGAAACACCATATATTTT.

This clone appeared a few times. The chain combines TRBV6-2 or TRBV6-3 with TRBJ2-7; 8 nucleotides align to TRBD1. There are 15 residues in the CDR3. Germline V CDR1 and CDR2: MNHEY, SVGEGT. With 2 bases clipped from V and 4 bases from J, the junction kept 7 bases outside the gene matches. Here the CDR3 reads CASSYRDRGSYEQYF. Here the CDR3 DNA reads TGTGCCAGCAGTTACCGCGACAGGGGCAGTTACGAGCAGTACTTC.

The chain uses TRBV6-5 and TRBJ1-5, with D possibly being TRBD1 (5 bases). Germline lookup yields CDR1 MNHEY and CDR2 SVGAGI. The CDR3 covers 13 residues. V was trimmed by 7 bases and J by 4 bases, leaving 11 bases between them. CDR3 bases: TGTGCCAGCACCGGGGGTGTGAATCAGCCCCAGCATTTT. As protein: CASTGGVNQPQHF.

This clone was counted between two and nine times. The sample carries other DNA sequences with the same CDR3. The chain joins TRBV6-5 to TRBJ1-3; D call uncertain. Trimming left V 3 bases short and J 0 bases short, with 9 bases between. Germline values: CDR1 MNHEY, CDR2 SVGAGI. The CDR3 has 15 residues. CDR3 residues: CASSYGVSSGNTIYF. CDR3 bases: TGTGCCAGCAGTTATGGAGTTAGCTCTGGAAACACCATATATTTT.

The chain uses TRBV12-3 or TRBV12-4 and TRBJ1-1; no firm D call. Trimming shortened V by 5 bases and J by 10 bases, and 11 bases separated the two germline ends. This CDR3 contains 11 residues. In DNA, the CDR3 is TGTGCCAGCAGTCGCGGCTCGATAGCTTTCTTT. Protein product: CASSRGSIAFF.

The CDR3 region is CASSQAPDRIHNSPLHF. CDR3 bases: TGCGCCAGCAGCCAAGCGCCCGACAGGATCCATAATTCACCCCTCCACTTT. The chain is built from TRBV4-1 and TRBJ1-6; a possible D gene is TRBD1 (6 bases). The V gene lost 1 base and the J gene lost 5 bases, with 15 bases spanning the gap. Germline V lookup: CDR1 MGHRA, CDR2 YSYEKL. This CDR3 contains 17 residues.

The J gene is TRBJ2-5, the V gene TRBV5-4; D call uncertain. Germline CDR1 reads SGHNT; CDR2 reads YYREEE (reference sequence). Trimming cost V 4 bases and J 5 bases, with 15 bases left between them. The CDR3 covers 14 residues. The CDR3 nucleotides are TGTGCCAGCAGCCTCCAGGATGCGATCGAGACCCAGTACTTC. Its protein is CASSLQDAIETQYF. Drawing the rest from reference TRBV5-4 and TRBJ2-5, the complete variable domain is ETGVTQSPTHLIKTRGQQVTLRCSSQSGHNTVSWYQQALGQGPQFIFQYYREEENGRGNFPPRFSGLQFPNYSSELNVNALELDDSALYLCASSLQDAIETQYFGPGTRLLVL.

V gene TRBV19 combines with J gene TRBJ1-2; D call uncertain. The CDR3 runs to 14 residues. V lost 4 bases and J 5 bases, leaving 14 bases between the germline ends. Germline values: CDR1 LNHDA, CDR2 SQIVND (reference sequence). The CDR3: CASSKVEVGYGYTF. The CDR3 DNA follows: TGTGCCAGTAGTAAGGTGGAGGTTGGGTATGGCTACACCTTC.

The gene calls are TRBV11-2 and TRBJ2-7; the match to TRBD2 covers 11 bases. The germline V gene has CDR1 SGHAT and CDR2 FQNNGV. V shed 4 bases and J 1 base; nucleotides not matched to a gene: 3. CDR3 length: 15 residues. The CDR3 protein is CASSSGTSGSYEQYF. CDR3 DNA sequence: TGTGCCAGCAGCTCCGGGACTAGCGGATCCTACGAGCAGTACTTC.

The rearrangement joins TRBV10-3 to TRBJ1-1; D not resolved. Germline assignment: CDR1 ENHRY and CDR2 SYGVKD. The CDR3 length is 13 residues. Trimming removed 7 bases at V and 3 bases at J, with 12 bases between. The CDR3 DNA follows: TGTGCCATCACCAAGACCGGGGACACTGAAGCTTTCTTT. Its translation: CAITKTGDTEAFF.

This clone was detected only once. The V call is TRBV25-1, the J call TRBJ2-7; the D gene is possibly TRBD1 (7 bases). Germline values: CDR1 MGHDK, CDR2 SYGVNS. The CDR3 length is 14 residues. V shed 3 bases and J shed 6 bases, with 15 bases lying between them. CDR3 bases: TGTGCCAGCAGTGAGGCGGGGACAGTACGCGAGCAGTACTTC. Amino acids: CASSEAGTVREQYF.

The rearrangement joins TRBV7-2 to TRBJ1-1; tentatively, D is TRBD1 (6 bases). The germline V gene has CDR1 SGHTA and CDR2 FQGNSA. This CDR3 spans 14 amino acids. V lost 3 bases, J lost 0 bases, and 8 bases lay in between. The CDR3 reads CASSFGTLNTEAFF. CDR3 coding DNA: TGTGCCAGCAGCTTCGGGACACTGAACACTGAAGCTTTCTTT.

V gene TRBV24-1 combines with J gene TRBJ1-5; 8 bases map to TRBD1. V lost 3 bases, J lost 2 bases, and 8 bases stayed unmatched. Germline lookup yields CDR1 KGHDR and CDR2 SFDVKD. The CDR3 runs to 17 residues. CDR3 residues: CATSDAGTGYGNQPQHF. CDR3 in DNA: TGTGCCACCAGTGATGCCGGGACAGGATATGGCAATCAGCCCCAGCATTTT.

The chain uses TRBV11-2 and TRBJ2-2; possibly TRBD2 for D (5 bases). The V gene's germline CDR1 is SGHAT and CDR2 FQNNGV. V was clipped by 5 bases and J by 1 base, with 14 bases between them. The CDR3 sequence is 16 residues long. The CDR3 protein is CASSKRTDGNTGELFF. Written as DNA, the CDR3 is TGTGCCAGCAGCAAGCGGACGGACGGGAACACCGGGGAGCTGTTTTTT.

The chain has TRBV18 and TRBJ1-4; D is possibly TRBD1 (6 bases). CDR1 is KGHSH, CDR2 LQKENI, per germline. With 3 bases removed from V and 4 bases from J, the gap between germline ends came to 9 bases. CDR3 length: 14 amino acids. This CDR3 is CASSPLQGNEKLFF. The DNA for the CDR3 is TGTGCCAGCTCACCGTTACAGGGTAATGAAAAACTGTTTTTT.

This sequence joins TRBV9 and TRBJ1-2; the D gene is possibly TRBD1 (5 bases). The CDR3 length is 13 residues. Trimming stripped 1 base from V and 2 bases from J, with 6 bases between. Germline V gives CDR1 SGDLS, CDR2 YYNGEE. The CDR3 DNA sequence: TGTGCCAGCAGCGTACGGGGGAACTATGGCTACACCTTC. Protein: CASSVRGNYGYTF.

This clone has only a few counts. The chain uses TRBV24-1 and TRBJ1-5, with 8 bases identical to TRBD1. The germline gives CDR1 KGHDR, CDR2 SFDVKD. The V and J ends lost 4 bases and 7 bases, in that order; junction bases with no gene match: 5. CDR3 length: 14 residues. DNA for the CDR3: TGTGCCACCAGTGACCCACAGGGGGGCCAGCCCCAGCATTTT. It yields the protein CATSDPQGGQPQHF.

This chain connects TRBV19 to TRBJ2-7; TRBD2 matches 12 bases. Germline V gene data show CDR1 as LNHDA and CDR2 as SQIVND (reference sequence). V was pared by 6 bases and J by 3 bases, with 3 bases of the junction left unmatched. This CDR3 comprises 14 residues. CDR3 bases: TGTGCCAGTAGAAGGACTAGCGGGAACTACGAGCAGTACTTC. Its translation is CASRRTSGNYEQYF. The whole variable domain, remainder taken from reference TRBV19 and TRBJ2-7, is DGGITQSPKYLFRKEGQNVTLSCEQNLNHDAMYWYRQDPGQGLRLIYYSQIVNDFQKGDIAEGYSVSREKKESFPLTVTSAQKNPTAFYLCASRRTSGNYEQYFGPGTRLTVT.

This chain links TRBV4-3 with TRBJ2-7; D gene unclear. CDR3 length equals 15 residues. Germline CDR1 reads LGHNA; CDR2 reads YSLEER. The V and J ends lost 2 bases and 0 bases respectively, with 11 bases between them. CDR3 coding DNA: TGCGCCAGCAGCCAAACACATGTTACCTCCTACGAGCAGTACTTC. Residues: CASSQTHVTSYEQYF.

The chain couples TRBV6-6 to TRBJ2-5, with 8 bases aligning to TRBD1. This CDR3 has 15 residues. V lost 7 bases, J lost 1 base, and 8 bases stayed unmatched. The germline gives CDR1 MNHNY, CDR2 SVGAGI (reference sequence). The CDR3 sequence: CASTPRDRGQETQYF. The CDR3 nucleotides read TGTGCCAGCACCCCGAGAGACAGGGGCCAAGAGACCCAGTACTTC.